This T cell receptor beta chain was sequenced in a study of a mutant IDH1 vaccine in newly diagnosed glioma. Study as a whole: Following radiotherapy alone, or alongside temozolomide cycles, vaccination was started after an interval of 4-6 weeks. Of treated patients, roughly 62% were men and about 38% women, averaging around 42 years. It was radiotherapy, temozolomide, or both that patients received previously, with most receiving both.

The CDR3 contains 16 residues. Germline V lookup: CDR1 GTSNPN, CDR2 SVGIG (reference sequence). The V and J ends lost 3 bases and 0 bases, in that order; junction bases with no gene match: 5. Assay used: immunoSEQ multiplex PCR; TCRdb lists only in-frame clones, some missing. Counted here are 50,000 or so clones, roughly 78% occurring once; the ten biggest clones make up under 2%. In the case of this clone: What it binds is unknown.

Time point in this sample: week 5, during vaccination. Every vaccination contained 300 ug of the mutant IDH1 20-mer peptide and was paired with topical imiquimod. Diagnosis in the donors showed new WHO grade 3 or 4 astrocytomas that were IDH1-mutant and ATRX-lost. The chain is built from TRBV30 and TRBJ1-6; 7 nucleotides agree with TRBD1. The sample was PBMCs, taken from a glioma patient whose treatment included an IDH1 peptide vaccine. The sequence was collected from a woman aged 35 to 49 with glioma. The CDR3 spells CAWSRDSLSYNSPLHF. CDR3 sequence (DNA): TGTGCCTGGAGCCGGGACAGTCTCTCCTATAATTCACCCCTCCACTTT.